The T cell receptor beta chain under discussion was sequenced for a study of T-cell memory formation after mild COVID-19. Study-wide background: There were largely donor-specific TCR clusters.

This clonotype was detected ten times or more. Its matching antigen is unknown. TCRdb re-called the 5' RACE reads through MiXCR, storing one row per CDR3 protein. Among more than 250,000 distinct CDR3 sequences listed, 18% were seen once. General observations from the study: Pre-infection memory contained some responding clones, which suggested that cross-reactive memory had joined. Largely, contracting CD4+ clones fell within CM and EM, and contracting CD8+ clones within EMRA.

The ends were cut back, 0 bases at V and 7 bases at J, with 8 bases in the middle. Germline loops: CDR1 SGHRS, CDR2 YFSETQ. CDR3 length: 13 residues. The source material was PBMCs or a T cell subset sorted from them (not recorded which). The TCR was taken from a man younger than 35 who had mild COVID-19 (a few samples of this study predate the infection). Cell type and time point are not known. This chain connects TRBV5-1 to TRBJ2-1; D is possibly TRBD2 (6 bases). The CDR3 here is CASSLERANEQFF. CDR3 DNA sequence: TGCGCCAGCAGCTTGGAGCGGGCTAATGAGCAGTTCTTC.